This entry features one T cell receptor beta chain sequence. These data come from a study of blood T cell repertoires in COVID-19. Study at large: Spain, Italy and the United States supplied samples that represented acute and convalescent COVID-19.

Profiling relied on immunoSEQ multiplex PCR, and the TCRdb table lists in-frame clones only, not all of them. The sample lists hundreds of thousands of clones; 75% to 90% were seen once. With 7 bases removed from V and 8 bases from J, the gap between germline ends came to 20 bases. The CDR3 extends over 14 amino acids. The germline V gene encodes CDR1 LNHDA and CDR2 SQIVND (reference sequence). This sequence joins TRBV19 and TRBJ1-2; D is possibly TRBD1 (6 bases). Sequenced: peripheral blood. This sequence was found in a woman in her twenties or thirties with active or convalescent COVID-19. As DNA, the CDR3 is TGTGCCAGTACAACACGAGAGAGTACAGGGGGCTACACCTTC. Amino acids: CASTTRESTGGYTF.